The 26 T cell receptor beta chains reported below all come from one sample, sequenced in a study of OX40 agonist ivuxolimab in advanced cancers. TCRdb's copy holds only in-frame clones and misses some; the assay was immunoSEQ multiplex PCR. The sample holds approximately 80,000 clones; roughly 87% are singletons and the top ten take 0.2% to 0.3%. Sequencing was performed on CD4+ or CD8+ T cells sorted from blood, taken in a trial of the OX40 agonist ivuxolimab. Every receptor here comes from an adult with an advanced solid tumor such as melanoma, head and neck, liver or kidney cancer.

The gene calls are TRBV19 and TRBJ2-1, with TRBD2 matching 8 bases. The V gene's germline CDR1 is LNHDA and CDR2 SQIVND (reference sequence). CDR3 length: 16 amino acids. V shed 6 bases, J shed 0 bases, and the junction held 7 bases outside the gene matches. This CDR3 is CASSSERESSYNEQFF. DNA for the CDR3: TGTGCCAGTAGCTCGGAGCGGGAGAGCTCCTACAATGAGCAGTTCTTC.

The rearrangement joins TRBV27 to TRBJ2-1, with a tentative D call TRBD1 (5 bases). V shed 3 bases and J shed 7 bases, with 13 bases lying between them. The CDR3 length is 14 residues. Germline V CDR1 and CDR2: MNHEY, SMNVEV (reference sequence). CDR3 nucleotide sequence: TGTGCCAGCAGTTTCTACAGGCTGGGAAATGAGCAGTTCTTC. Translating gives CASSFYRLGNEQFF.

The chain couples TRBV7-9 to TRBJ2-2; D not certain. The V and J ends lost 0 bases and 5 bases respectively, with 13 bases between them. The CDR3 is 16 residues long. Per the germline V gene, CDR1 is SEHNR and CDR2 is FQNEAQ (reference sequence). CDR3 residues: CASSLAVSVRTGELFF. In nucleotides, the CDR3 is TGTGCCAGCAGCTTAGCGGTGAGCGTAAGGACCGGGGAGCTGTTTTTT.

This clone came up a few times. The V and J genes are TRBV19 and TRBJ2-1; 8 bases line up with TRBD1. The V and J ends lost 5 bases and 6 bases, in that order; junction bases with no gene match: 12. The CDR3 is 16 residues long. Per the germline V gene, CDR1 is LNHDA and CDR2 is SQIVND (reference sequence). The CDR3 DNA follows: TGTGCCAGTAGTCGACAGGGGTCTAGCGCATCCAATGAGCAGTTCTTC. Translated, it gives CASSRQGSSASNEQFF.

This clone was recorded a few times. The chain recombines TRBV18 with TRBJ2-5, with no clear D. The germline gives CDR1 KGHSH, CDR2 LQKENI. V was trimmed by 0 bases and J by 3 bases, leaving 8 bases between them. CDR3 length: 14 residues. CDR3 protein: CASSPPSQKETQYF. In DNA, the CDR3 is TGTGCCAGCTCACCACCGTCCCAAAAAGAGACCCAGTACTTC. Drawing the rest from reference TRBV18 and TRBJ2-5, the complete variable domain is NAGVMQNPRHLVRRRGQEARLRCSPMKGHSHVYWYRQLPEEGLKFMVYLQKENIIDESGMPKERFSAEFPKEGPSILRIQQVVRGDSAAYFCASSPPSQKETQYFGPGTRLLVL.

The rearrangement uses TRBV9 and TRBJ2-2, with 11 nucleotides matching TRBD2. The trim removed 4 bases at V and 4 bases at J, leaving 3 bases unmatched. The germline gives CDR1 SGDLS, CDR2 YYNGEE. The CDR3 is 15 amino acids. The CDR3 DNA reads TGTGCCAGCAGCTTAGGACTAGCGGGCACCGGGGAGCTGTTTTTT. Its translation: CASSLGLAGTGELFF.

This sequence joins TRBV6-1 and TRBJ1-4, with D tentatively TRBD1 (6 bases). The germline CDR1 and CDR2 sequences are MNHNS and SASEGT. V was shortened by 2 bases and J by 3 bases, with 13 bases between the two germline ends. This CDR3 region has 16 residues. The CDR3 spells CASSEILGGPNEKLFF. The CDR3 DNA follows: TGTGCCAGCAGTGAAATATTAGGGGGACCTAATGAAAAACTGTTTTTT.

This rearrangement joins TRBV29-1 to TRBJ1-4; 9 positions agree with TRBD1. The CDR3 is 15 residues long. The V segment lost 1 base and the J segment 7 bases; nucleotides outside the gene matches: 7. Germline-derived CDR1 and CDR2 are SQVTM and ANQGSEA. Here the CDR3 reads CSVEVAGQGGEKLFF. CDR3 DNA sequence: TGCAGCGTTGAAGTTGCGGGACAGGGAGGTGAAAAACTGTTTTTT.

The genes are TRBV6-1 and TRBJ2-3, with 9 bases identical to TRBD1. With V trimmed by 6 bases and J by 10 bases, 14 bases remained unmatched. CDR1 is MNHNS, CDR2 SASEGT, per germline. The CDR3 loop spans 15 amino acids. The CDR3 sequence: CASRSPGQGGSAQYF. The DNA for the CDR3 is TGTGCCAGCAGGTCCCCGGGACAGGGTGGATCTGCGCAGTATTTT.

The J gene is TRBJ2-5, the V gene TRBV19; 9 bases are shared with TRBD1. V shed 7 bases and J 5 bases; nucleotides not matched to a gene: 8. Germline CDR1 and CDR2: LNHDA and SQIVND (reference sequence). The CDR3 runs to 14 residues. This CDR3 reads CASKPRQGEETQYF. CDR3 nucleotide sequence: TGTGCCAGTAAACCGAGACAGGGGGAGGAGACCCAGTACTTC.

A note on this clone: This specimen includes other DNA sequences encoding the same CDR3. V and J are TRBV5-1 and TRBJ2-7; TRBD2 is a possible D gene (5 bases). Germline CDR1 and CDR2: SGHRS and YFSETQ. Trimming cost V 2 bases and J 2 bases, with 8 bases left between them. This CDR3 has 13 amino acids. The chain's CDR3 is CASSLRTPYEQYF. DNA for the CDR3: TGCGCCAGCAGCTTACGGACTCCCTACGAGCAGTACTTC.

This clone was found a few times. This chain links TRBV11-3 with TRBJ2-5, with a weak D call TRBD1 (5 bases). V gave up 5 bases and J gave up 2 bases, with 12 bases separating them. The CDR3 sequence is 14 residues long. Germline CDR1 and CDR2: SGHNT and YENEEA. The CDR3 protein is CASSPDTGQETQYF. CDR3 nucleotide sequence: TGTGCCAGCAGCCCAGATACAGGACAAGAGACCCAGTACTTC.

The V and J genes are TRBV6-5 and TRBJ2-7; tentative D call: TRBD2 (6 bases). Trimming cost V 2 bases and J 0 bases, with 14 bases left between them. Germline V gene data show CDR1 as MNHEY and CDR2 as SVGAGI. The CDR3 runs 16 residues. As DNA, the CDR3 is TGTGCCAGCAGTTACGATAGCGGCCTGAGCTCCTACGAGCAGTACTTC. As protein: CASSYDSGLSSYEQYF.

V usage is TRBV5-1 and J usage is TRBJ1-1; weak D call: TRBD1 (6 bases). CDR1 and CDR2 from the germline V gene are SGHRS and YFSETQ. CDR3 size: 14 residues. The ends were cut back, 4 bases at V and 2 bases at J, with 12 bases in the middle. The DNA of the CDR3 is TGCGCCAGCAGCGCAGGGGTTGCAAACACTGAAGCTTTCTTT. Translation gives CASSAGVANTEAFF.

This clone is medium-sized (0.01 to 0.1%) in the sample. V gene TRBV29-1 combines with J gene TRBJ1-1; D remains unclear. This CDR3 is 10 amino acids long. Germline CDR1 is SQVTM and CDR2 is ANQGSEA. The CDR3 loop is CSVMNTEAFF. CDR3 in DNA: TGCAGTGTGATGAACACTGAAGCTTTCTTT.

V usage is TRBV21-1 and J usage is TRBJ1-1. TRBV21-1 is classified as a pseudogene. This CDR3 contains 14 residues. In DNA form, the CDR3 reads TGTGCCAGCAATGGGGGGGGACTGAACACTGAAGCTTTCTTT. Residues: CASNGGGLNTEAFF.

The gene calls are TRBV7-9 and TRBJ2-5; the D gene is possibly TRBD2 (5 bases). The V gene's germline CDR1 is SEHNR and CDR2 FQNEAQ (reference sequence). V shed 4 bases and J shed 5 bases, with 11 bases lying between them. There are 13 residues in the CDR3. CDR3: CASSSAGSETQYF. Written as DNA, the CDR3 is TGTGCCAGCAGCTCCGCGGGCTCGGAGACCCAGTACTTC.

V usage is TRBV11-2 and J usage is TRBJ2-2; tentative D call: TRBD2 (5 bases). Per the germline V gene, CDR1 is SGHAT and CDR2 is FQNNGV. The CDR3 runs to 12 residues. Between the trimmed V and J ends, which lost 7 bases and 7 bases, there was a span of 10 bases. The CDR3 DNA is TGTGCCAGCACCCCCCGGGGCGGGGAGCTGTTTTTT. This gives the protein CASTPRGGELFF.

The chain couples TRBV5-4 to TRBJ2-7; TRBD2 agrees at 9 bases. The CDR3 extends over 16 amino acids. Germline lookup yields CDR1 SGHNT and CDR2 YYREEE (reference sequence). Trimming at V came to 0 bases and at J to 0 bases, leaving 4 bases not matched to a gene. The CDR3 loop reads CASSLGLAASSYEQYF. CDR3 nucleotides: TGTGCCAGCAGCTTGGGACTAGCGGCAAGCTCCTACGAGCAGTACTTC. The variable domain in full, with the rest retrieved from reference TRBV5-4 and TRBJ2-7, is ETGVTQSPTHLIKTRGQQVTLRCSSQSGHNTVSWYQQALGQGPQFIFQYYREEENGRGNFPPRFSGLQFPNYSSELNVNALELDDSALYLCASSLGLAASSYEQYFGPGTRLTVT.

V and J are TRBV5-1 and TRBJ2-5, with 7 bases that match TRBD2. V lost 3 bases, J lost 6 bases, and 8 bases stayed unmatched. CDR3 length: 14 amino acids. In germline, CDR1 is SGHRS, CDR2 YFSETQ. This CDR3 reads CASSSQTSLKTQYF. The CDR3 DNA reads TGCGCCAGCAGCTCCCAGACTAGCCTCAAGACCCAGTACTTC.

The rearrangement uses TRBV2 and TRBJ2-5; 10 nucleotides agree with TRBD2. Unmatched junction bases numbered 4, after V lost 7 bases and J lost 5 bases. Germline V lookup: CDR1 SNHLY, CDR2 FYNNEI. This CDR3 has 13 amino acids. CDR3 in DNA: TGTGCCAGCAAGCGGGAGGGCCGGGAGACCCAGTACTTC. This encodes CASKREGRETQYF.

This clone was seen a few times. The chain couples TRBV5-4 to TRBJ2-1; possible D gene TRBD2, 5 bases. CDR1 is SGHNT, CDR2 YYREEE, per germline (reference sequence). The V gene lost 1 base and the J gene lost 0 bases, with 14 bases spanning the gap. CDR3 length: 17 residues. CDR3 region: CASSLYSASYSYNEQFF. The CDR3 DNA sequence: TGTGCCAGCAGCTTGTATTCTGCTAGCTACTCCTACAATGAGCAGTTCTTC.

The chain uses TRBV11-3 and TRBJ1-3; the match to TRBD1 covers 7 bases. Germline assignment: CDR1 SGHNT and CDR2 YENEEA. This CDR3 contains 15 residues. The V and J ends lost 8 bases and 2 bases, in that order; junction bases with no gene match: 9. CDR3 bases: TGTGCCAGCGGCCTCGGGACAGCTGCTGGAAACACCATATATTTT. Amino acids: CASGLGTAAGNTIYF.

The V gene is TRBV18, the J gene TRBJ2-7; D remains unclear. Between the trimmed V and J ends, which lost 2 bases and 6 bases, there was a span of 11 bases. The CDR3 has 13 residues. The germline V gene encodes CDR1 KGHSH and CDR2 LQKENI. CDR3 DNA: TGTGCCAGCTCACCAGGAAAGACGTTCGAGCAGTACTTC. It yields the protein CASSPGKTFEQYF.

The chain uses TRBV7-8 and TRBJ1-5; unclear D gene. The CDR3 runs 18 residues. The V end lost 1 base, the J end lost 8 bases, and 24 bases lay between the germline ends. Germline V CDR1 and CDR2: SGHVS, FQNEAQ. DNA for the CDR3: TGTGCCAGCAGCTTAGAATGGAGACCTCCGGTCGGAGAAGAGCCCCAGCATTTT. It is translated as CASSLEWRPPVGEEPQHF.

The rearrangement links TRBV25-1 to TRBJ2-2; 8 nucleotides line up with TRBD1. This CDR3 comprises 16 residues. The trim removed 4 bases at V and 3 bases at J, leaving 7 bases unmatched. The germline V gene has CDR1 MGHDK and CDR2 SYGVNS. The CDR3 sequence is CASSAPGGFYTGELFF. CDR3 bases: TGTGCCAGCAGTGCCCCAGGGGGCTTTTACACCGGGGAGCTGTTTTTT.